The clone carrying this TCR beta chain came up a few times. The data stem from a study of blood T cell repertoires in COVID-19. Study as a whole: The origin of the acute and convalescent COVID-19 samples was the United States, Italy and Spain. T cells, B-cell-depleted T cells, or PBMCs provided the cDNA or gDNA that served as material.

CDR1 is SGHAT and CDR2 is FQNNGV in the germline V gene. The CDR3 spans 12 residues. The germline V and J ends were trimmed by 5 bases and 5 bases, with 10 bases remaining between them. Methods used by the authors: Estimated nucleated cell counts came from reference gene primer amplification. The assay was immunoSEQ multiplex PCR, and TCRdb's table has in-frame clones only and misses some. The V and J calls and clone size come from that table; D and trimming were worked out from the DNA. The sample yields some 110,000 clones, about 82% seen once. The chain uses TRBV11-2 and TRBJ2-7, with D perhaps TRBD1 (6 bases). This TCR came from a human donor in a cohort sampled during active COVID-19. Source material: peripheral blood. CDR3 in amino acids: CASSHRDHEQYF. CDR3 bases: TGTGCCAGCAGCCACAGGGACCACGAGCAGTACTTC.